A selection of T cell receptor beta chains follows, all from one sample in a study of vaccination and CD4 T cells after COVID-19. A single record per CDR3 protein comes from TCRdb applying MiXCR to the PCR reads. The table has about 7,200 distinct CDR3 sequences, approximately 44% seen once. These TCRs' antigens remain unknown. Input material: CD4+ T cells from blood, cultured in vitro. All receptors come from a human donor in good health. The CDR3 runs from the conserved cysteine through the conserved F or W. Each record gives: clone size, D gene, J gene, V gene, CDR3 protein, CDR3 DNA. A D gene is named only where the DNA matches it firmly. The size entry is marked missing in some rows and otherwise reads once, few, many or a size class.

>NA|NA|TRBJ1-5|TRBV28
CASSLPRASHQPQHF
TGTGCCAGCAGTTTACCCAGGGCGTCCCATCAGCCCCAGCATTTT
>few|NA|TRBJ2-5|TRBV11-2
CASSRGASETQYF
TGTGCCAGCAGCAGGGGGGCGTCGGAGACCCAGTACTTC
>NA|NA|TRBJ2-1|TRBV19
CASSSSPYNEQFF
TGTGCCAGTAGTTCTTCCCCATACAATGAGCAGTTCTTC
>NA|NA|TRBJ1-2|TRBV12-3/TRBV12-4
CASSLAGDYGYTF
TGTGCCAGCAGTTTAGCGGGGGACTATGGCTACACCTTC
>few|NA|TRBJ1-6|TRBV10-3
CATGVGLSSYNSPLHF
TGTGCCACCGGAGTGGGTCTCAGCTCCTATAATTCACCCCTCCACTTT
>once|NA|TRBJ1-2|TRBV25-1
CASSGKIGDAGYTF
TGTGCCAGCAGTGGGAAAATCGGGGACGCGGGCTACACCTTC
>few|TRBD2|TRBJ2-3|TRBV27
CASSFLAGAVLDTQYF
TGTGCCAGCAGTTTCCTAGCGGGAGCCGTATTGGATACGCAGTATTTT
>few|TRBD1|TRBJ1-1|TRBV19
CASSPRRQGVGRDTEAFF
TGTGCCAGTAGTCCTCGGCGACAGGGGGTGGGGAGGGACACTGAAGCTTTCTTT
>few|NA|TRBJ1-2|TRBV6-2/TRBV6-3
CASSWGGLYTF
TGTGCCAGCAGTTGGGGGGGCCTCTACACCTTC
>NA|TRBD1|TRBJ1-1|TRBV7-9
CASSLNLGGTGGTEAFF
TGTGCCAGCAGCCTGAACCTTGGCGGGACAGGGGGCACTGAAGCTTTCTTT